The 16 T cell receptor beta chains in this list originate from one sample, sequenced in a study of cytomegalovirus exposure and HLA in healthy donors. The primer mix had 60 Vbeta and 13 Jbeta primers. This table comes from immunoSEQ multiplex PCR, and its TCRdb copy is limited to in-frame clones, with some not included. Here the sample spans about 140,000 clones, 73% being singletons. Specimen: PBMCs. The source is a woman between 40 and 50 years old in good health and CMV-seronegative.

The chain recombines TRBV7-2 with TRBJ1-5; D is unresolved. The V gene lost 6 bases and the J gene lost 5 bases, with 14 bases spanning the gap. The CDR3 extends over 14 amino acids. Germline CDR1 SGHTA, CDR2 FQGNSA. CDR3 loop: CASSVGGLDQPQHF. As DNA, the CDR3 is TGTGCCAGCAGTGTTGGAGGGTTAGATCAGCCCCAGCATTTT.

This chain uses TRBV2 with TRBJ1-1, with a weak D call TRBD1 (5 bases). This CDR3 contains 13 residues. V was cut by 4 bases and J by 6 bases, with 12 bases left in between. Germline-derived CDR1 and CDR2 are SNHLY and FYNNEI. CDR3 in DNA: TGTGCCAGCAGTGTGGGCAGGGAAGCTGAAGCTTTCTTT. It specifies CASSVGREAEAFF.

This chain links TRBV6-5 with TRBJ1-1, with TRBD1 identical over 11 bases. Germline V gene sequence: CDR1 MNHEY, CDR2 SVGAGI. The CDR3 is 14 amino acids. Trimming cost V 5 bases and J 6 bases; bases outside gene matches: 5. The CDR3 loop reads CASSPGQGAAEAFF. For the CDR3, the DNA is TGTGCCAGCAGTCCCGGACAGGGGGCCGCTGAAGCTTTCTTT.

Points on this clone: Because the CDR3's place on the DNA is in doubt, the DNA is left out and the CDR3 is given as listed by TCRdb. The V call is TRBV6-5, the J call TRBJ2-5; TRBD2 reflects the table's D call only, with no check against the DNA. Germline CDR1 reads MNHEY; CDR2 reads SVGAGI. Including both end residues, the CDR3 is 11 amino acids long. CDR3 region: CASSSSETQYF.

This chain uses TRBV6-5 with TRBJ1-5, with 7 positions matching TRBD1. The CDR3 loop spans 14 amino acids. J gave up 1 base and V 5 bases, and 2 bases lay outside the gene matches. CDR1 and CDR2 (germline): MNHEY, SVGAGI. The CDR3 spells CASSTQGSNQPQHF. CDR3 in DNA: TGTGCCAGCAGTACACAGGGGAGCAATCAGCCCCAGCATTTT.

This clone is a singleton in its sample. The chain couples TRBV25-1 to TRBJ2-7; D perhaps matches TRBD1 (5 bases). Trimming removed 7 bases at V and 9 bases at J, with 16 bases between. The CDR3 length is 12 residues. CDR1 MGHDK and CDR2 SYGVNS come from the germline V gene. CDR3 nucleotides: TGTGCCAGCACACCCAGGGCCGGTGTGCAGTACTTC. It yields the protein CASTPRAGVQYF.

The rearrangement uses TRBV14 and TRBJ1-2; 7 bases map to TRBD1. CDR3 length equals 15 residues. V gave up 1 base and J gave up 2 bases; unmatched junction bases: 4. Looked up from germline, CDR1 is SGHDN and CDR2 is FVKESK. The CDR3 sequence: CASSQGYRGNYGYTF. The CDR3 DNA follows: TGTGCCAGCAGCCAAGGTTACAGGGGCAACTATGGCTACACCTTC.

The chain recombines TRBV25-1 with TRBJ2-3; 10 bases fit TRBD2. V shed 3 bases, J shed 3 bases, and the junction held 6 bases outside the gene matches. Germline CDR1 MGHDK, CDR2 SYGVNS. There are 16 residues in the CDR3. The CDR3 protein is CASSDTKRGGTDTQYF. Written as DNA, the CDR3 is TGTGCCAGCAGTGACACCAAGCGGGGGGGTACAGATACGCAGTATTTT.

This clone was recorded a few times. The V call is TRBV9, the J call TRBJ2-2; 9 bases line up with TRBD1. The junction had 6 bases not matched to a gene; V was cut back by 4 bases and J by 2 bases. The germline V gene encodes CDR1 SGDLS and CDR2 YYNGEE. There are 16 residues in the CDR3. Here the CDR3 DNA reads TGTGCCAGCAGCACCCGGGACAGGGTAAACACCGGGGAGCTGTTTTTT. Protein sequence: CASSTRDRVNTGELFF. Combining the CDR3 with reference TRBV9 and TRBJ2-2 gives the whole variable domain DSGVTQTPKHLITATGQRVTLRCSPRSGDLSVYWYQQSLDQGLQFLIQYYNGEERAKGNILERFSAQQFPDLHSELNLSSLELGDSALYFCASSTRDRVNTGELFFGEGSRLTVL.

This CDR3 reads CASSQQPLSGMNTEAFF. The CDR3 DNA sequence: TGCGCCAGCAGCCAACAACCGTTATCGGGTATGAACACTGAAGCTTTCTTT. The chain employs TRBV4-1 and TRBJ1-1; no reliable D call. Germline lookup yields CDR1 MGHRA and CDR2 YSYEKL. CDR3 length equals 17 residues. V lost 2 bases and J lost 0, with 16 bases in between.

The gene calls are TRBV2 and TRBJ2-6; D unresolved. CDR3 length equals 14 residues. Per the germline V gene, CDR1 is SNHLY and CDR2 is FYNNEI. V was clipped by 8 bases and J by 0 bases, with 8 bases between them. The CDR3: CASQTLSGANVLTF. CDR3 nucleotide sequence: TGTGCCAGCCAGACACTCTCTGGGGCCAACGTCCTGACTTTC.

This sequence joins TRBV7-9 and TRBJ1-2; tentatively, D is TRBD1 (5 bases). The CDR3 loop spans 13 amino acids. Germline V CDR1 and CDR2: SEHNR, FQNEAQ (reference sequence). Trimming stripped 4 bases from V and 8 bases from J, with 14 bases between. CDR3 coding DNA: TGTGCCAGCAGCTCTGGGGCGGTTGGGGGCTACACCTTC. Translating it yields CASSSGAVGGYTF.

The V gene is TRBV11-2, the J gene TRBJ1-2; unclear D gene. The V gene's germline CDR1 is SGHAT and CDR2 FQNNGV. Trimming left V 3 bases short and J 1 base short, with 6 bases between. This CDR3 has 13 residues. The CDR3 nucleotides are TGTGCCAGCAGCTTGCGGGTTAACTATGGCTACACCTTC. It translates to CASSLRVNYGYTF.

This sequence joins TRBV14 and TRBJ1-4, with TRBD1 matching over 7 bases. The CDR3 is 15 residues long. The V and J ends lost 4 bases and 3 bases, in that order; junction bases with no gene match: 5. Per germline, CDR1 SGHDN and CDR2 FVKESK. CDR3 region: CASSPLQGSNEKLFF. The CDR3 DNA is TGTGCCAGCAGCCCCTTACAGGGGTCTAATGAAAAACTGTTTTTT.

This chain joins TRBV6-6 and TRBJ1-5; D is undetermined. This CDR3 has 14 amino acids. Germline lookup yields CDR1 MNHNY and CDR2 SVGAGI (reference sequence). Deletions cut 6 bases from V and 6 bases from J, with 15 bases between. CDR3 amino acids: CASRPDKEGQPQHF. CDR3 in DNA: TGTGCCAGCAGGCCCGACAAAGAGGGTCAGCCCCAGCATTTT.

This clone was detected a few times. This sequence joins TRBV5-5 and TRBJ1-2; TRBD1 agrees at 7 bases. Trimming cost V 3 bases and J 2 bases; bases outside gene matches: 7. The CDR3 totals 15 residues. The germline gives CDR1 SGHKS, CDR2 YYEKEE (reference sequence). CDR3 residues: CASSSDRAPNYGYTF. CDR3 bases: TGTGCCAGCAGCTCTGACAGGGCGCCGAACTATGGCTACACCTTC.